The clone carrying this T cell receptor beta chain has a handful of counts. What it binds is not known. One end of the junction does not line up with germline, which may come from a read error. The sample originates from a study of tumor-infiltrating lymphocytes in glioblastoma multiforme. Findings and caveats of the study: Detected clone frequencies may not reflect cell counts, being RNA-based. No surface-marker sorting into functional T cell subtypes was done. Just one glioblastoma patient contributed to the TCR-mutation comparison.

Three nested ARM-PCR rounds with V-beta and C-beta primers built TCRB libraries. These TCRB libraries lack any described unique molecular identifiers. From the multiplex PCR reads, TCRdb called clonotypes with MiXCR, one entry per CDR3 protein. The data contain about 18,000 distinct CDR3 sequences, 55% to 75% of them singletons. The TCR comes from a male donor with glioblastoma. Sequencing was performed on peripheral blood.

CDR3 DNA sequence: TGCAGCGTTCGCGGTATCCAAGGGACCCAGTACTTC. Protein sequence: CSVRGIQGTQYF. V gene TRBV29-1 combines with J gene TRBJ2-5, with D unclear. Germline V CDR1 and CDR2: SQVTM, ANQGSEA. The CDR3 extends over 12 amino acids.